A single sample gave rise to the 17 T cell receptor beta chains below, sequenced in a study of blood T cells in healthy people across ages. A sample-barcoded 5' primer and a J-beta primer mix were used in a second PCR of roughly 7 to 11 cycles. A single record per CDR3 protein comes from TCRdb applying MiXCR to the 5' RACE reads. Here the sample spans under 2,000,000 distinct CDR3 sequences, 49% being singletons. Input material: blood. The receptors were sampled from a woman between 40 and 55 years old in good health.

This chain connects TRBV5-1 to TRBJ2-1; D call uncertain. V lost 6 bases and J lost 0, with 10 bases in between. Looked up from germline, CDR1 is SGHRS and CDR2 is YFSETQ. The CDR3 extends over 14 amino acids. This CDR3 is CASNNGGSYNEQFF. CDR3 DNA sequence: TGCGCCAGCAATAACGGTGGCTCCTACAATGAGCAGTTCTTC. Based on the CDR3 plus reference TRBV5-1 and TRBJ2-1, the full variable domain is KAGVTQTPRYLIKTRGQQVTLSCSPISGHRSVSWYQQTPGQGLQFLFEYFSETQRNKGNFPGRFSGRQFSNSRSEMNVSTLELGDSALYLCASNNGGSYNEQFFGPGTRLTVL.

V usage is TRBV7-2 and J usage is TRBJ2-3, with 9 bases fitting TRBD2. Germline CDR1 is SGHTA and CDR2 is FQGNSA. The CDR3 is made up of 17 amino acids. Trimming took 0 bases from V and 4 from J; bases not matched to a gene: 8. The CDR3 bases are TGTGCCAGCAGCTTAGCAATGAGCGGGGGGAAGGCAGATACGCAGTATTTT. The encoded protein is CASSLAMSGGKADTQYF.

The chain couples TRBV25-1 to TRBJ1-6; D remains ambiguous. Per the germline V gene, CDR1 is MGHDK and CDR2 is SYGVNS. With 2 bases removed from V and 6 bases from J, the gap between germline ends came to 8 bases. There are 14 residues in the CDR3. The CDR3 is CASSERTRNSPLHF. CDR3 bases: TGTGCCAGCAGTGAAAGGACCCGTAATTCACCCCTCCACTTT.

This chain links TRBV28 with TRBJ2-3, with 10 bases fitting TRBD2. J lost 5 bases, V lost 4 bases, and 15 bases had no gene match. The length of the CDR3 is 18 residues. Germline loops: CDR1 MDHEN, CDR2 SYDVKM. CDR3 sequence (DNA): TGTGCCAGCAGTTCGCCTCGGACTAGCGGAGGGCCAGAAGATACGCAGTATTTT. This encodes CASSSPRTSGGPEDTQYF.

The chain uses TRBV11-2 and TRBJ2-5; the D is unclear. The germline V gene has CDR1 SGHAT and CDR2 FQNNGV. This CDR3 has 16 residues. V was pared by 3 bases and J by 2 bases, with 16 bases between. CDR3 sequence: CASSFQWGGNQETQYF. The CDR3 bases are TGTGCCAGCAGCTTCCAGTGGGGTGGAAATCAAGAGACCCAGTACTTC.

This clonotype was recorded a few times. The V call is TRBV21-1, the J call TRBJ2-1; the table gives TRBD1 as D, unverified against the DNA. TRBV21-1 is given as a pseudogene. This CDR3 is built from 15 residues. The CDR3: CASWNRDSIDNEQFF. For the CDR3, the DNA is TGTGCCAGCTGGAACCGGGACAGTATCGACAATGAGCAGTTCTTC.

Worth noting for this clonotype: The junction differs from germline at one of its ends, possibly a read error. The chain carries TRBV20-1 and TRBJ2-5; 9 positions match TRBD2. The CDR3 is 16 amino acids. From germline, CDR1 is DFQATT and CDR2 SNEGSKA (reference sequence). CDR3 amino acids: CSTRDGGGGVQETQYF. The CDR3 DNA sequence: TGCAGTACTAGAGACGGTGGCGGGGGGGTACAAGAGACCCAGTACTTC.

The V and J genes are TRBV20-1 and TRBJ2-7, with TRBD2 as a possible D gene (6 bases). The DNA end favors TRBJ2-5, so the J call may be wrong. Germline lookup yields CDR1 DFQATT and CDR2 SNEGSKA (reference sequence). This CDR3 is 15 amino acids long. Written as DNA, the CDR3 is TGCAGTGCTAACAAAATAGCGGAGGAGAGGGAGACCCAGTACTTC. Translating it yields CSANKIAEERETQYF.

V usage is TRBV24-1 and J usage is TRBJ1-1; D is perhaps TRBD1 (5 bases). The CDR3 is made up of 13 amino acids. V lost 4 bases, J lost 5 bases, and 10 bases lay in between. Germline lookup yields CDR1 KGHDR and CDR2 SFDVKD. The CDR3 sequence is CATSESGGTEAFF. CDR3 coding DNA: TGTGCCACCAGTGAGTCGGGGGGGACTGAAGCTTTCTTT.

V gene TRBV5-4 combines with J gene TRBJ2-5; TRBD2 aligns across 11 bases. The CDR3 contains 13 residues. With 9 bases clipped from V and 4 bases from J, the junction kept 5 bases outside the gene matches. The germline CDR1 and CDR2 sequences are SGHNT and YYREEE (reference sequence). The CDR3 reads CAIRLAGTETQYF. CDR3 DNA sequence: TGTGCCATAAGACTAGCGGGGACAGAGACCCAGTACTTC.

The V call is TRBV24-1, the J call TRBJ2-5; D gene ambiguous. The germline V gene has CDR1 KGHDR and CDR2 SFDVKD. V dropped 3 bases and J dropped 5 bases, with 18 bases sitting between them. CDR3 size: 16 residues. DNA of the CDR3: TGTGCCACCAGTGATCCCTCGACATCCGGGCGGGAGACCCAGTACTTC. Translation: CATSDPSTSGRETQYF.

This clonotype has a handful of counts. The chain carries TRBV28 and TRBJ2-5, with TRBD1 as a possible D gene (6 bases). CDR3 size: 15 residues. Per the germline V gene, CDR1 is MDHEN and CDR2 is SYDVKM. The V gene lost 4 bases and the J gene lost 3 bases, with 15 bases spanning the gap. The CDR3 DNA is TGTGCCAGCAGTTCAGACCGGACAGCGAAAGAGACCCAGTACTTC. It is translated as CASSSDRTAKETQYF. Looking up the rest from reference TRBV28 and TRBJ2-5 gives the full variable domain: DVKVTQSSRYLVKRTGEKVFLECVQDMDHENMFWYRQDPGLGLRLIYFSYDVKMKEKGDIPEGYSVSREKKERFSLILESASTNQTSMYLCASSSDRTAKETQYFGPGTRLLVL.

The V call is TRBV9, the J call TRBJ2-3; 7 bases line up with TRBD1. The CDR3 covers 15 residues. V trimming: 4 bases; J trimming: 3 bases; junction bases outside the gene matches: 8. CDR1 is SGDLS, CDR2 YYNGEE, per germline. In nucleotides, the CDR3 is TGTGCCAGCAGCTTAGGACAGGTGGGGACAGATACGCAGTATTTT. Translation: CASSLGQVGTDTQYF.

CDR3 protein: CASSSHTPTGNYGYTF. In DNA form, the CDR3 reads TGTGCCAGCAGTTCCCACACCCCGACAGGGAACTATGGCTACACCTTC. The V gene is TRBV28, the J gene TRBJ1-2; the match to TRBD1 covers 7 bases. The CDR3 extends over 16 amino acids. Looked up from germline, CDR1 is MDHEN and CDR2 is SYDVKM. V was pared by 4 bases and J by 2 bases, with 10 bases of the junction left unmatched.

The V gene is TRBV20-1, the J gene TRBJ2-7; the D gene is possibly TRBD1 (5 bases). The CDR3 loop spans 13 amino acids. Germline CDR1 is DFQATT and CDR2 is SNEGSKA (reference sequence). Trimming removed 6 bases at V and 3 bases at J, with 15 bases between. CDR3 region: CSANGAVDYEQYF. In DNA form, the CDR3 reads TGCAGTGCCAATGGGGCTGTCGACTACGAGCAGTACTTC.

On this clonotype itself: Since a much larger clone is just one base distant, this may be a read error. V usage is TRBV29-1 and J usage is TRBJ2-5; possibly TRBD2 for D (5 bases). CDR3 length equals 13 residues. The germline gives CDR1 SQVTM, CDR2 ANQGSEA. V lost 8 bases and J 11 bases, leaving 24 bases between the germline ends. CDR3: CSLTGGSYNEQYF. The CDR3 bases are TGCAGCCTCACCGGAGGCTCCTACAATGAGCAGTACTTC.

The J gene is TRBJ1-5, the V gene TRBV7-2, with D possibly matching TRBD1 (6 bases). CDR1 is SGHTA, CDR2 FQGNSA, per germline. The CDR3 contains 15 residues. V was clipped by 1 base and J by 2 bases, with 9 bases between them. The CDR3 nucleotides are TGTGCCAGCAGCTTAGAGGGGGGGCGCAATCAGCCCCAGCATTTT. Translation: CASSLEGGRNQPQHF.